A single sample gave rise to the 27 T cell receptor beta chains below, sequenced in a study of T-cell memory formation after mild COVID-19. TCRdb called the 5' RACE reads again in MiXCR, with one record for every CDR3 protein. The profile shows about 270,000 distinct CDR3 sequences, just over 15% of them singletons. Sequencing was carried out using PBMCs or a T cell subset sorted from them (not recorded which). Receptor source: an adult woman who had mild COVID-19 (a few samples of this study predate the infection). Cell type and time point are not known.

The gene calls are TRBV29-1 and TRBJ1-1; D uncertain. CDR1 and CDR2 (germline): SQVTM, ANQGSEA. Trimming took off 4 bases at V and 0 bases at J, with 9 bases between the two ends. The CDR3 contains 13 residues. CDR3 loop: CSVAASMNTEAFF. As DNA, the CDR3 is TGCAGCGTTGCGGCATCTATGAACACTGAAGCTTTCTTT.

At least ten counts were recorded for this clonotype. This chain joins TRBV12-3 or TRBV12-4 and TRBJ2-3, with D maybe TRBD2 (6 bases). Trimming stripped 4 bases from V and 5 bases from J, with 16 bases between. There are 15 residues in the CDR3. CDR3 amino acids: CASSSSGSGGDTQYF. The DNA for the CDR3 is TGTGCCAGCAGTTCCAGCGGGTCCGGAGGAGATACGCAGTATTTT.

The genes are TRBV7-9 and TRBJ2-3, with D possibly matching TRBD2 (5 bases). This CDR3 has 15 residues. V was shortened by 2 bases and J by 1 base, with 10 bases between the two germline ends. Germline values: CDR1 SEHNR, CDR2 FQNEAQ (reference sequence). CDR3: CASSLSSVRTDTQYF. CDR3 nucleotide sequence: TGTGCCAGCAGCTTAAGTAGCGTACGCACAGATACGCAGTATTTT. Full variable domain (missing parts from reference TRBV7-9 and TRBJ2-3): DTGVSQNPRHKITKRGQNVTFRCDPISEHNRLYWYRQTLGQGPEFLTYFQNEAQLEKSRLLSDRFSAERPKGSFSTLEIQRTEQGDSAMYLCASSLSSVRTDTQYFGPGTRLTVL.

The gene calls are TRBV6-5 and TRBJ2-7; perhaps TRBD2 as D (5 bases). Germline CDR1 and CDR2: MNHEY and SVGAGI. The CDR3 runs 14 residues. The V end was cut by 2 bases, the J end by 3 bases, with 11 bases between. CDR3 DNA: TGTGCCAGCAGTTACATGGCAGGAGGCTACGAGCAGTACTTC. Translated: CASSYMAGGYEQYF.

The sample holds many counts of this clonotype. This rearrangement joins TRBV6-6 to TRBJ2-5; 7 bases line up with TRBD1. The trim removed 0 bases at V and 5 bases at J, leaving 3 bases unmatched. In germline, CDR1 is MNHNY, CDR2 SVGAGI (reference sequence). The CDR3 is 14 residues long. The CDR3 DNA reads TGTGCCAGCAGTTACTCAGGGGGCGGTGAGACCCAGTACTTC. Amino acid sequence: CASSYSGGGETQYF.

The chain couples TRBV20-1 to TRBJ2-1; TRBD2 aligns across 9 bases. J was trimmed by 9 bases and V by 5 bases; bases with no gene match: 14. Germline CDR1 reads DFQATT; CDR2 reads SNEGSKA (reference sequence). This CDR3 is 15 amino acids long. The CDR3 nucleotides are TGCAGTGCTCCCCGCATCGCGGGGGGGCCCGGTGAGCAGTTCTTC. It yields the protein CSAPRIAGGPGEQFF.

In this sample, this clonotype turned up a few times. In nucleotides, the CDR3 is TGTGCCAGCAGCGTAGGGGACGGTCTTGGCTACACCTTC. It translates to CASSVGDGLGYTF. This chain links TRBV9 with TRBJ1-2; a weak D match, TRBD1 (5 bases). CDR1 and CDR2 (germline): SGDLS, YYNGEE. The CDR3 loop spans 13 amino acids. Trimming pared 0 bases from V and 7 bases from J, leaving 10 bases between.

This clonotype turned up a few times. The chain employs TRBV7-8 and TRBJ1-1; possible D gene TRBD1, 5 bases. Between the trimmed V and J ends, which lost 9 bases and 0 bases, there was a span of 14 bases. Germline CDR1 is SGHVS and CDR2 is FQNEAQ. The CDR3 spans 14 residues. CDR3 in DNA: TGTGCCAGTAACTCGGGGACGTTGAACACTGAAGCTTTCTTT. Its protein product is CASNSGTLNTEAFF. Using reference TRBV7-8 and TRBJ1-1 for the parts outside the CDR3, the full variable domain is GAGVSQSPRYKVAKRGQDVALRCDPISGHVSLFWYQQALGQGPEFLTYFQNEAQLDKSGLPSDRFFAERPEGSVSTLKIQRTQQEDSAVYLCASNSGTLNTEAFFGQGTRLTVV.

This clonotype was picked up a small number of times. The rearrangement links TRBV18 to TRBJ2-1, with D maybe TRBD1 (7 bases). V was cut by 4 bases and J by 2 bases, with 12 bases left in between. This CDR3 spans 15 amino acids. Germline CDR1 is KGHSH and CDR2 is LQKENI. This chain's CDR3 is CASSLQGGTYNEQFF. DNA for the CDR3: TGTGCCAGCTCACTTCAGGGGGGAACCTACAATGAGCAGTTCTTC.

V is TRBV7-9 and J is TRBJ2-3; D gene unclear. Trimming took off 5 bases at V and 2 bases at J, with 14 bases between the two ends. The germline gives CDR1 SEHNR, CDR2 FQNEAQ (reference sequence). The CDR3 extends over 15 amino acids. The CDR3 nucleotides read TGTGCCAGCAGCCCTCGGGTTTTGCTCACAGATACGCAGTATTTT. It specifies CASSPRVLLTDTQYF.

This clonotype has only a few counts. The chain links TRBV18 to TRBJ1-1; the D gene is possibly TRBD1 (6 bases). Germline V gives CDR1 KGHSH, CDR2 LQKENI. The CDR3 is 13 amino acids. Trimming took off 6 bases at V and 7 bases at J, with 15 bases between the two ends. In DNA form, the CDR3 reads TGTGCCAGCTCCGAGGGGGGTAAGATTGAAGCTTTCTTT. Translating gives CASSEGGKIEAFF.

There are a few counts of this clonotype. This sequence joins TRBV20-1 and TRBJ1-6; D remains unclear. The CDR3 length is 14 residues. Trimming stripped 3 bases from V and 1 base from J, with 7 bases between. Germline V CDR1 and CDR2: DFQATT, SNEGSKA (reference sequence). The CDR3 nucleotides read TGCAGTGCTAGGGTCGGATCCTATAATTCACCCCTCCACTTT. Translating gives CSARVGSYNSPLHF.

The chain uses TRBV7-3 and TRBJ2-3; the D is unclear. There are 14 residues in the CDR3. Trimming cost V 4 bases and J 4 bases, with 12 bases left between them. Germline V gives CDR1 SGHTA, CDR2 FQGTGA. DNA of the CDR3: TGTGCCAGCAGCTCTACCGCGTTGGCAGATACGCAGTATTTT. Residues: CASSSTALADTQYF.

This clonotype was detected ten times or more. CDR3 sequence (DNA): TGCGCCAGCAGCTTGGCCAAGGGGGGGCAACAGCCCCAGCATTTT. This translates into CASSLAKGGQQPQHF. The chain recombines TRBV5-1 with TRBJ1-5, with D possibly being TRBD1 (6 bases). Germline CDR1 SGHRS, CDR2 YFSETQ. The CDR3 spans 15 residues. The ends were cut back, 0 bases at V and 7 bases at J, with 14 bases in the middle.

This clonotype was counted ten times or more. The CDR3 DNA follows: TGTGCCAGCAGCCAAGGACAGGGTGGCACAGATACGCAGTATTTT. It translates to CASSQGQGGTDTQYF. The V call is TRBV4-2, the J call TRBJ2-3, with 7 nucleotides matching TRBD1. The germline V gene encodes CDR1 LGHNA and CDR2 YNFKEQ. The CDR3 totals 15 residues. The junction had 2 bases not matched to a gene; V was cut back by 1 base and J by 1 base.

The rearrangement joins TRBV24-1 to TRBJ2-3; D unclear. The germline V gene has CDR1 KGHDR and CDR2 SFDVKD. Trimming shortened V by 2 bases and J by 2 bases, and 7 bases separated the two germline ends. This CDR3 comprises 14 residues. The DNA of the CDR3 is TGTGCCACCAGTGATTCGAACCCCACAGATACGCAGTATTTT. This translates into CATSDSNPTDTQYF.

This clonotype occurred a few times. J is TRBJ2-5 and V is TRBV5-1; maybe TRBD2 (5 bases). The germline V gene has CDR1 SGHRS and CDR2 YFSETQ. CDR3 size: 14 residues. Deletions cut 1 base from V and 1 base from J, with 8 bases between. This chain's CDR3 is CASSLSGIQETQYF. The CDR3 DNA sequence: TGCGCCAGCAGCTTGTCGGGGATCCAAGAGACCCAGTACTTC.

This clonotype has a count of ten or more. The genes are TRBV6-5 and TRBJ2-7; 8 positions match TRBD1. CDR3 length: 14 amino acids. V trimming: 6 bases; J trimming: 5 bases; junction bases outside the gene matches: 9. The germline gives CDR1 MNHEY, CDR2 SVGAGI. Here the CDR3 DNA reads TGTGCCAGCAGAGTAGGGCAGGGGGCCCACGAGCAGTACTTC. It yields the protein CASRVGQGAHEQYF.

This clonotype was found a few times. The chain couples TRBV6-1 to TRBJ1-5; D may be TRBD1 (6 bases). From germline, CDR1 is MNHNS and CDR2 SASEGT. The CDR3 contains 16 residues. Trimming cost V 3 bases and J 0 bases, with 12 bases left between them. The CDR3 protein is CASSDQGRYSNQPQHF. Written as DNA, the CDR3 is TGTGCCAGCAGTGATCAGGGGCGTTATAGCAATCAGCCCCAGCATTTT.

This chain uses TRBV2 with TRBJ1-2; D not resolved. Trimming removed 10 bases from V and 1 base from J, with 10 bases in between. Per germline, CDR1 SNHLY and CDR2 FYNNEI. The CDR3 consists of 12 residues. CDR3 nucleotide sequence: TGTGCCAACTTCATCCTTAACTATGGCTACACCTTC. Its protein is CANFILNYGYTF.

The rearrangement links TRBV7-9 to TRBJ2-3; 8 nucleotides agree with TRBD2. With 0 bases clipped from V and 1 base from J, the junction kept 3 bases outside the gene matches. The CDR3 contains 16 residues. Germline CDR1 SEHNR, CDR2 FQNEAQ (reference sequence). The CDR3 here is CASSLAYSGGTDTQYF. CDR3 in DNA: TGTGCCAGCAGCTTAGCGTATAGCGGGGGCACAGATACGCAGTATTTT.

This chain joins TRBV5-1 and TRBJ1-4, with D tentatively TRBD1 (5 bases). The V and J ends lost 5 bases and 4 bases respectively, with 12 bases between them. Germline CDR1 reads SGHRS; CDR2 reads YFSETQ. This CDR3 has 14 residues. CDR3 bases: TGCGCCAGCAGTGTGGGACGGAATAATGAAAAACTGTTTTTT. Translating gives CASSVGRNNEKLFF.

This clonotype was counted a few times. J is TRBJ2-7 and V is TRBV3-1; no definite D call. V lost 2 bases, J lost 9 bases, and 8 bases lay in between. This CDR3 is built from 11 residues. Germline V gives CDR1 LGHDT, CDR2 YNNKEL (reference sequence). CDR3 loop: CASSQNRGQYF. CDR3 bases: TGTGCCAGCAGCCAAAATCGAGGGCAGTACTTC.

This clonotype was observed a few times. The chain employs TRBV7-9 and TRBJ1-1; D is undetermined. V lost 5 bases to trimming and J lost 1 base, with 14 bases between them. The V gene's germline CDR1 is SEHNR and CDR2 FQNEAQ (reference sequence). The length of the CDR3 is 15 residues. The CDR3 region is CASSIPGSSNTEAFF. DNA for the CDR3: TGTGCCAGCAGCATTCCGGGGAGTTCGAACACTGAAGCTTTCTTT.

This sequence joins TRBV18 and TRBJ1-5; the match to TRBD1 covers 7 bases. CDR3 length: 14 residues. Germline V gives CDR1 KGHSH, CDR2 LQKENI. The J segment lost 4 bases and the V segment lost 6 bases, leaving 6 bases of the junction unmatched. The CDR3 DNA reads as TGTGCCAGCTCGCCTGCAGGGGGGAATCAGCCCCAGCATTTT. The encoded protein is CASSPAGGNQPQHF.

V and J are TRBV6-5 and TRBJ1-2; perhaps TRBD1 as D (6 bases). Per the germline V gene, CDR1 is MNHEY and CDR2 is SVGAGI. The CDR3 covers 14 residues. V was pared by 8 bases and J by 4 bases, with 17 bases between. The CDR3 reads CASRTGNPVYGYTF. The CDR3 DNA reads TGTGCCAGCCGCACAGGGAACCCTGTCTATGGCTACACCTTC.

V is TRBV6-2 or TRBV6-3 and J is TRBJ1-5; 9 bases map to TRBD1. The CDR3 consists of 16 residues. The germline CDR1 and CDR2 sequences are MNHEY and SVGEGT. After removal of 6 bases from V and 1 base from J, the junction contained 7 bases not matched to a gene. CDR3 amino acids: CASRHRGLRSNQPQHF. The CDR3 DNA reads TGTGCCAGCAGGCACAGGGGGCTTAGGAGCAATCAGCCCCAGCATTTT.